This T cell receptor (beta chain) was documented in a study of TIL therapy for anti-PD-1-resistant metastatic lung cancer. Time point of the sample: pre-treatment sample, taken before nivolumab and TIL therapy. The tumor samples were excised metastases, mostly pleural nodules or supraclavicular lymph nodes. This CDR3 region has 14 residues. Trimming left V 0 bases short and J 5 bases short, with 11 bases between. Germline CDR1 SGHRS, CDR2 YFSETQ. Sequencing used immunoSEQ v3. This table comes from immunoSEQ multiplex PCR, and its TCRdb copy is limited to in-frame clones, with some not included. Among approximately 12,000 clones listed, about 61% were seen once.

This material consisted of tumor tissue, taken at baseline. The chain couples TRBV5-1 to TRBJ1-2; no clear D. The TCR comes from a person between 30 and 79 years old with non-small cell lung cancer. The CDR3 sequence: CASSLVTAEYGYTF. Written as DNA, the CDR3 is TGCGCCAGCAGCTTGGTAACAGCCGAATATGGCTACACCTTC.